This T cell receptor (beta chain) emerged from a study of blood T cell repertoires in COVID-19 (dated by TCRdb to the early 2020s). Study-wide context: Samples from collaborators originated in the United States, Italy and Spain and spanned both the acute and convalescent phases of COVID-19. The material from the prospective study consisted of cDNA or gDNA derived from T cells, B-cell-depleted T cells, or PBMCs. Subjects who had been exposed to COVID-19, were actively infected with it, or had recovered from it provided the deeply sampled blood TCRbeta repertoires that made up the dataset. A freely available public database, intended as a resource for researchers studying the immune response to SARS-CoV-2, is where the repertoires were released. Samples were obtained from the ongoing ImmuneRACE study (first 160 participants) and from some 1,300 subjects provided by 6 global collaborators. A de-identified subject ID, COVID-19 status, age in years and sex were almost always included in the sample metadata. HLA class I and class II types, where available, came from metadata supplied by the sample provider rather than from assay-based typing. The study at large found these results: Clinical and demographic metadata were provided uncurated, with the amount varying by source and participant.

The germline V gene (reference sequence) gives CDR1 as PRHDT and CDR2 as FYEKMQ. The CDR3 covers 15 residues, taking in both the cysteine and the phenylalanine. Only CDR3 DNA is held: 45 bases, read in frame from base 1. Trimming accounts for 4 bases at V and 8 bases at J, while the number of junction bases matched to no gene is 8. The immunoSEQ Assay, a bias-controlled multiplex PCR, was used to amplify TCRbeta CDR3 regions from genomic DNA. Turning to the authors' computational methods: The number of nucleated cells in each sample was estimated by amplification of reference gene primers within the assay. To quantify the absolute abundance of each unique TCRbeta CDR3 rearrangement, sequence reads were collapsed and filtered. Productive Simpson clonality was computed per sample as the square root of Simpson's diversity index over productive rearrangements. TCRdb limited this immuneACCESS table to in-frame rearrangements with V and J called. A share of clones is missing; checked studies link under half to unresolved V genes, and the rest is unexplained. The D gene and trimming were derived from the DNA, and the V and J assignments and clone size from that table. This sample lists roughly 400,000 clones; over 75% were detected once. The ten largest clones add up to over 2% of the sample.

Participants in the prospective study were enrolled through a virtual design, were aged roughly 18 to 100 years, and lived in approximately 25 United States geographic areas. To assign participants to cohorts, the prospective study relied on clinical history that participants themselves reported in a screening survey and a study questionnaire. In the prospective study, whole blood, serum and a nasopharyngeal or oropharyngeal swab were collected from each participant by mobile phlebotomists. Participants in the prospective study had the option to provide additional blood draws and questionnaires over an approximately 2-month period. Prospective study blood samples were shipped either frozen or at room temperature before DNA extraction. Details on this clone: The clone's antigen remains unknown. No much larger clone is present one base from it, and per-base qualities are unavailable.

The receptor's source is a woman in her 40s with acute COVID-19. Sequenced: PBMCs or T cells enriched from blood (not recorded which). The sequence is built from TRBV13 and TRBJ1-6; 7 nucleotides in the junction match TRBD1. The sequence in DNA is TGTGCCAGCAGCTCCGACAGGGTTCGCGATTCACCCCTCCACTTT. This yields the protein CASSSDRVRDSPLHF.